The next 21 T cell receptor beta chains were all read from a single sample in a study of blood T cell repertoires in COVID-19. Here immunoSEQ multiplex PCR was the method, and the copy in TCRdb shows in-frame clones only, minus some. The profile covers tens of thousands of clones, with around 80% appearing a single time and about 3.8% taken by the ten largest. Sequenced: PBMCs or T cells enriched from blood (not recorded which). These receptors all stem from a woman in her 40s with acute COVID-19.

The rearrangement links TRBV3-1 (or the pseudogene TRBV3-2) to TRBJ1-1; 11 positions agree with TRBD1. V trimming: 0 bases; J trimming: 1 base; junction bases outside the gene matches: 4. The V gene's germline CDR1 is LGHDT and CDR2 YNNKEL (reference sequence). The CDR3 sequence is 17 residues long. The CDR3 region is CASSQDVGTGGNTEAFF. The DNA of the CDR3 is TGTGCCAGCAGCCAAGATGTCGGGACAGGGGGGAACACTGAAGCTTTCTTT.

The chain joins TRBV6-5 to TRBJ2-7; maybe TRBD2 (5 bases). The CDR3 contains 15 residues. Trimming stripped 5 bases from V and 0 bases from J, with 14 bases between. Germline CDR1 is MNHEY and CDR2 is SVGAGI. CDR3 residues: CASSLAGVLSYEQYF. The CDR3 nucleotides read TGTGCCAGCAGTCTGGCCGGGGTTCTCTCCTACGAGCAGTACTTC.

This sequence joins TRBV28 and TRBJ1-1; no reliable D call. This CDR3 is 13 amino acids long. Trimming removed 5 bases from V and 8 bases from J, with 15 bases in between. The V gene's germline CDR1 is MDHEN and CDR2 SYDVKM. Here the CDR3 DNA reads TGTGCCAGCAGTACCCAACCGGGATTAGAAGCTTTCTTT. Protein sequence: CASSTQPGLEAFF.

The chain combines TRBV7-9 with TRBJ1-4, with 8 bases that match TRBD1. V trimming: 6 bases; J trimming: 7 bases; junction bases outside the gene matches: 10. The germline CDR1 and CDR2 sequences are SEHNR and FQNEAQ (reference sequence). The CDR3 totals 15 residues. The CDR3 DNA follows: TGTGCCAGCAGGGGCAGGGGGCTGAGCTCTGAAAAACTGTTTTTT. Translating gives CASRGRGLSSEKLFF.

V usage is TRBV24-1 and J usage is TRBJ2-7; 7 bases are shared with TRBD1. V trimming: 2 bases; J trimming: 0 bases; junction bases outside the gene matches: 6. CDR1 is KGHDR, CDR2 SFDVKD, per germline. The CDR3 loop spans 16 amino acids. CDR3 nucleotides: TGTGCCACCAGTGATTCCCGGGACAGCAGCTCCTACGAGCAGTACGTC. It codes for CATSDSRDSSSYEQYV.

The CDR3 is CASSPTGTGSNQPQHF. The DNA for the CDR3 is TGCGCCAGCAGCCCTACCGGGACAGGGAGCAATCAGCCCCAGCATTTT. The genes are TRBV4-1 and TRBJ1-5, with 9 bases lining up with TRBD1. Germline CDR1 is MGHRA and CDR2 is YSYEKL. CDR3 length: 16 residues. Unmatched junction bases numbered 5, after V lost 4 bases and J lost 1 base.

This sequence joins TRBV7-6 and TRBJ2-1; D possibly corresponds to TRBD2 (6 bases). Trimming removed 1 base from V and 2 bases from J, with 12 bases in between. CDR3 length: 16 residues. From germline, CDR1 is SGHVS and CDR2 FNYEAQ. CDR3 DNA sequence: TGTGCCAGCAGCTTAGGGGTAGCGGTTACCTACAATGAGCAGTTCTTC. It is translated as CASSLGVAVTYNEQFF.

The chain couples TRBV19 to TRBJ1-4; D possibly corresponds to TRBD1 (5 bases). V was trimmed by 6 bases and J by 5 bases, leaving 7 bases between them. Germline V gives CDR1 LNHDA, CDR2 SQIVND (reference sequence). This CDR3 is built from 12 residues. This chain's CDR3 is CASRDTNEKLFF. As DNA, the CDR3 is TGTGCCAGTAGGGACACGAATGAAAAACTGTTTTTT.

V is TRBV6-5 and J is TRBJ1-1; TRBD1 matches at 8 bases. Trimming cost V 5 bases and J 7 bases; bases outside gene matches: 9. The CDR3 spans 14 residues. The germline CDR1 and CDR2 sequences are MNHEY and SVGAGI. The CDR3 spells CASSTRTGTGEAFF. Here the CDR3 DNA reads TGTGCCAGCAGTACAAGGACAGGGACGGGTGAAGCTTTCTTT.

This chain links TRBV5-6 with TRBJ2-1, with TRBD2 matching 10 bases. CDR1 SGHDT and CDR2 YYEEEE come from the germline V gene. This CDR3 spans 15 amino acids. The junction had 0 bases not matched to a gene; V was cut back by 3 bases and J by 0 bases. The CDR3 region has the DNA TGTGCCAGCAGCTCTAGCGGGGGCTCCTACAATGAGCAGTTCTTC. Protein product: CASSSSGGSYNEQFF.

The rearrangement links TRBV5-1 to TRBJ2-5, with D uncertain. The V and J ends lost 0 bases and 5 bases respectively, with 11 bases between them. Germline-derived CDR1 and CDR2 are SGHRS and YFSETQ. The CDR3 contains 14 residues. CDR3 bases: TGCGCCAGCAGCTTGGGTGCGGTGAGGGAGACCCAGTACTTC. It codes for CASSLGAVRETQYF.

V gene TRBV29-1 combines with J gene TRBJ2-3; 7 positions match TRBD2. The CDR3 contains 15 residues. Per the germline V gene, CDR1 is SQVTM and CDR2 is ANQGSEA. V lost 3 bases, J lost 0 bases, and 6 bases stayed unmatched. CDR3 region: CSVDNLAASTDTQYF. In DNA form, the CDR3 reads TGCAGCGTTGATAACCTAGCGGCTAGCACAGATACGCAGTATTTT.

The chain couples TRBV7-2 to TRBJ1-6, with 10 bases matching TRBD1. Germline V gene sequence: CDR1 SGHTA, CDR2 FQGNSA. This CDR3 is 17 amino acids long. V shed 0 bases, J shed 10 bases, and the junction held 9 bases outside the gene matches. The CDR3 region has the DNA TGTGCCAGCAGCTTAGCACTCGGAGGGACAGGGGTATCACCCCTCCACTTT. Encoded protein: CASSLALGGTGVSPLHF.

CDR3 sequence: CASSLDLFGSRGSSYEQYF. The CDR3 DNA reads as TGTGCCAGCAGCTTAGATCTATTCGGGTCCAGGGGGAGCTCCTACGAGCAGTACTTC. The chain is built from TRBV11-2 and TRBJ2-7; 7 positions agree with TRBD1. Germline CDR1 reads SGHAT; CDR2 reads FQNNGV. This CDR3 region has 19 residues. Trimming took 0 bases from V and 0 from J; bases not matched to a gene: 14.

The V gene is TRBV11-2, the J gene TRBJ1-5, with 8 bases identical to TRBD1. J lost 7 bases, V lost 5 bases, and 4 bases had no gene match. CDR3 length: 13 amino acids. Germline V gives CDR1 SGHAT, CDR2 FQNNGV. CDR3 in amino acids: CASSRTGFQPQHF. The CDR3 DNA reads TGTGCCAGCAGCCGGACAGGGTTCCAGCCCCAGCATTTT.

In its sample, this clone was seen a few times. The chain recombines TRBV7-8 with TRBJ2-7; 7 bases are shared with TRBD2. Losses at the gene ends were 1 base for V and 0 bases for J; bases not matched to a gene: 3. Germline V gene data show CDR1 as SGHVS and CDR2 as FQNEAQ. This CDR3 contains 15 residues. CDR3 sequence (DNA): TGTGCCAGCAGCTTAGGCGGGAGTAGCTCCTACGAGCAGTACTTC. Translated, it gives CASSLGGSSSYEQYF.

The chain employs TRBV24-1 and TRBJ1-2; D unresolved. CDR3 length: 12 amino acids. The V and J ends lost 6 bases and 8 bases respectively, with 12 bases between them. Germline values: CDR1 KGHDR, CDR2 SFDVKD. As DNA, the CDR3 is TGTGCCACCAGTCGGAGGGATGGAGGCTACACCTTC. Protein: CATSRRDGGYTF.

For the CDR3, the DNA is TGTGCCAGCAGCTTGCAGACATTGGAGACCCAGTACTTC. It codes for CASSLQTLETQYF. This sequence joins TRBV5-4 and TRBJ2-5; D gene uncertain. Germline assignment: CDR1 SGHNT and CDR2 YYREEE (reference sequence). V lost 1 base to trimming and J lost 5 bases, with 9 bases between them. There are 13 residues in the CDR3.

The CDR3, as DNA: TGTGCCAGCAGTCATACACTGAACACTGAAGCTTTCTTT. It specifies CASSHTLNTEAFF. The chain uses TRBV28 and TRBJ1-1; D remains unclear. This CDR3 contains 13 residues. V shed 5 bases and J shed 0 bases, with 7 bases lying between them. Germline V gene sequence: CDR1 MDHEN, CDR2 SYDVKM.

This chain links TRBV10-1 with TRBJ2-1; 8 nucleotides match TRBD2. The germline CDR1 and CDR2 sequences are WNHNN and SYGVQD (reference sequence). CDR3 size: 14 residues. The trim removed 9 bases at V and 3 bases at J, leaving 7 bases unmatched. This chain's CDR3 is CASSRTSLYNEQFF. The CDR3 DNA sequence: TGCGCCAGTAGCCGGACTAGCCTCTACAATGAGCAGTTCTTC.

V and J are TRBV7-9 and TRBJ2-2, with TRBD1 identical over 9 bases. The J segment lost 6 bases and the V segment lost 5 bases, leaving 7 bases of the junction unmatched. The CDR3 length is 15 residues. Germline V gene sequence: CDR1 SEHNR, CDR2 FQNEAQ (reference sequence). CDR3 DNA: TGTGCCAGCAGCCTTACCGGGACAGGGTCCGGGGAGCTGTTTTTT. This encodes CASSLTGTGSGELFF.